This T cell receptor (beta chain) appears in the sequencing data of a study of cytomegalovirus exposure and HLA in healthy donors. PCR used 60 Vbeta primers and 13 Jbeta primers. Sequenced by immunoSEQ multiplex PCR; TCRdb stores in-frame clones only, minus some. Among 130,000 or so clones listed, 75% to 85% were seen once. V lost 4 bases and J lost 6, with 9 bases in between. The CDR3 totals 12 residues. Germline assignment: CDR1 SGHRS and CDR2 YFSETQ. The source material was PBMCs. The chain recombines TRBV5-1 with TRBJ2-3, with D maybe TRBD2 (5 bases). This clonotype originated in a woman in her fifties or sixties in good health and CMV-seropositive. The CDR3 loop is CASSLALDTQYF. The CDR3 region has the DNA TGCGCCAGCAGCCTAGCCCTGGATACGCAGTATTTT.